Listed here are 30 T cell receptor beta chains from one sample, sequenced in a study of T cell repertoires in cytomegalovirus infection. A single record per CDR3 protein comes from TCRdb applying MiXCR to the reads. In the table there are approximately 100,000 distinct CDR3 sequences, more than 20% of which are singletons. Sample: CD8+ T cells from PBMCs. The receptors come from a human donor in good health (CMV status not recorded). Some clones in this sample may be carry-over from other donors' samples.

The V gene is TRBV7-9, the J gene TRBJ1-2, with D unresolved. Per germline, CDR1 SEHNR and CDR2 FQNEAQ (reference sequence). The V gene lost 1 base and the J gene lost 5 bases, with 11 bases spanning the gap. This CDR3 has 14 residues. This CDR3 is CASSLGHGPYGYTF. The CDR3 region has the DNA TGTGCCAGCAGCTTAGGGCACGGACCATATGGCTACACCTTC.

This clonotype was recorded a few times. The chain recombines TRBV6-2 or TRBV6-3 with TRBJ1-1; D might be TRBD1 (6 bases). V was clipped by 4 bases and J by 5 bases, with 14 bases between them. The CDR3 extends over 14 amino acids. Looked up from germline, CDR1 is MNHEY and CDR2 is SVGEGT. The CDR3 sequence is CASSSTDRETEAFF. CDR3 DNA: TGTGCCAGCAGTTCGACGGACAGAGAAACTGAAGCTTTCTTT.

The chain uses TRBV20-1 and TRBJ2-7; D not certain. Trimming removed 0 bases from V and 6 bases from J, with 9 bases in between. Germline CDR1 is DFQATT and CDR2 is SNEGSKA (reference sequence). This CDR3 is 12 amino acids long. CDR3 in DNA: TGCAGTGCTAGAGATTATTCAGGCGAGCAGTACTTC. It encodes CSARDYSGEQYF.

This clonotype was picked up many times. The chain employs TRBV7-9 and TRBJ2-7; D could derive from TRBD1 or TRBD2 (5 bases each). There are 14 residues in the CDR3. Germline-derived CDR1 and CDR2 are SEHNR and FQNEAQ (reference sequence). V was cut by 5 bases and J by 1 base, with 12 bases left in between. The CDR3 is CASSPRDRSYEQYF. The CDR3 coding sequence is TGTGCCAGCAGCCCCCGGGACCGTTCCTACGAGCAGTACTTC.

This clonotype was counted at least ten times. The chain couples TRBV10-3 to TRBJ2-3, with 9 bases that match TRBD2. The CDR3 runs to 13 residues. The germline gives CDR1 ENHRY, CDR2 SYGVKD. V dropped 8 bases and J dropped 5; count of bases not matched to a gene: 5. In DNA, the CDR3 is TGTGCCATCGAGGCGGGAGGGGAAGATACGCAGTATTTT. The encoded protein is CAIEAGGEDTQYF.

The chain couples TRBV5-4 to TRBJ2-5; tentative D call: TRBD1 (6 bases). The germline V gene has CDR1 SGHNT and CDR2 YYREEE (reference sequence). The CDR3 extends over 16 amino acids. Deletions cut 0 bases from V and 5 bases from J, with 17 bases between. DNA of the CDR3: TGTGCCAGCAGCTTGGTCGGACAGCCGAGGGAGGAGACCCAGTACTTC. Translation: CASSLVGQPREETQYF.

This clonotype was counted many times. This chain links TRBV7-8 with TRBJ2-7, with TRBD1 matching 7 bases. Germline-derived CDR1 and CDR2 are SGHVS and FQNEAQ. The CDR3 extends over 13 amino acids. Trimming took 5 bases from V and 7 from J; bases not matched to a gene: 8. CDR3: CASSGTAIQEQYF. The CDR3, as DNA: TGTGCCAGCAGCGGGACAGCGATTCAGGAGCAGTACTTC. Full variable domain (missing parts from reference TRBV7-8 and TRBJ2-7): GAGVSQSPRYKVAKRGQDVALRCDPISGHVSLFWYQQALGQGPEFLTYFQNEAQLDKSGLPSDRFFAERPEGSVSTLKIQRTQQEDSAVYLCASSGTAIQEQYFGPGTRLTVT.

This clonotype was detected ten times or more. V usage is TRBV11-2 and J usage is TRBJ1-3; weak D call: TRBD1 (5 bases). The CDR3 sequence is 14 residues long. CDR1 is SGHAT and CDR2 is FQNNGV in the germline V gene. The V gene lost 4 bases and the J gene lost 4 bases, with 11 bases spanning the gap. The CDR3 DNA reads TGTGCCAGCAGCTCCATGGGGCAGGGAAACACCATATATTTT. The encoded protein is CASSSMGQGNTIYF. Filled out from reference TRBV11-2 and TRBJ1-3, the complete variable domain reads EAGVAQSPRYKIIEKRQSVAFWCNPISGHATLYWYQQILGQGPKLLIQFQNNGVVDDSQLPKDRFSAERLKGVDSTLKIQPAKLEDSAVYLCASSSMGQGNTIYFGEGSWLTVV.

The CDR3, as DNA: TGCAGTGCTAGCTTACTAGCGGGAGGAACCTACCAAGAGACCCAGTACTTC. Translating gives CSASLLAGGTYQETQYF. The J gene is TRBJ2-5, the V gene TRBV20-1; TRBD2 matches at 12 bases. V lost 3 bases, J lost 0 bases, and 8 bases stayed unmatched. Germline values: CDR1 DFQATT, CDR2 SNEGSKA (reference sequence). The CDR3 is 17 amino acids.

This clonotype has a count of ten or more. The V and J genes are TRBV4-3 and TRBJ2-1, with TRBD1 identical over 7 bases. Trimming removed 4 bases from V and 2 bases from J; junction bases left unmatched: 11. There are 17 residues in the CDR3. Germline loops: CDR1 LGHNA, CDR2 YSLEER. For the CDR3, the DNA is TGCGCCAGCAGCCCGGGCTTAGGTACAGGGGCCTACAATGAGCAGTTCTTC. Protein product: CASSPGLGTGAYNEQFF.

The genes are TRBV12-3 or TRBV12-4 and TRBJ1-5; D not resolved. The V gene lost 2 bases and the J gene lost 3 bases, with 11 bases spanning the gap. The CDR3 covers 15 residues. The CDR3 region has the DNA TGTGCCAGCAGTTTAAAAGGTTTGGCCAATCAGCCCCAGCATTTT. Amino acids: CASSLKGLANQPQHF.

This clonotype has at least ten counts. The chain has TRBV6-6 and TRBJ2-1; unclear D gene. This CDR3 spans 12 amino acids. The V gene's germline CDR1 is MNHNY and CDR2 SVGAGI (reference sequence). The V and J ends lost 5 bases and 4 bases respectively, with 6 bases between them. The CDR3 DNA follows: TGTGCCAGCAGTCGGCCGTACAATGAGCAGTTCTTC. It encodes CASSRPYNEQFF.

In its sample, this clonotype was seen many times. This chain links TRBV24-1 with TRBJ2-1; perhaps D is TRBD1 or TRBD2 (5 bases each). The germline V and J ends were trimmed by 4 bases and 5 bases, with 20 bases remaining between them. The CDR3 totals 17 residues. The germline gives CDR1 KGHDR, CDR2 SFDVKD. The CDR3 nucleotides are TGTGCCACCAGTGACCCATCCAGGGTAAGGGACCACAATGAGCAGTTCTTC. It is translated as CATSDPSRVRDHNEQFF.

This clonotype has more than one count but fewer than ten. The rearrangement uses TRBV7-6 and TRBJ1-1, with no clear D. In germline, CDR1 is SGHVS, CDR2 FNYEAQ. V lost 1 base and J lost 0, with 6 bases in between. The CDR3 is 14 residues long. For the CDR3, the DNA is TGTGCCAGCAGCTTAGGCGATGTGAACACTGAAGCTTTCTTT. This codes for CASSLGDVNTEAFF.

V and J are TRBV7-9 and TRBJ1-2; no firm D call. V dropped 6 bases and J dropped 0 bases, with 8 bases sitting between them. CDR1 is SEHNR and CDR2 is FQNEAQ in the germline V gene (reference sequence). The CDR3 spans 13 residues. The CDR3 here is CASRVDANYGYTF. Here the CDR3 DNA reads TGTGCCAGCAGAGTGGACGCTAACTATGGCTACACCTTC.

This clonotype showed up just a few times. The genes are TRBV6-1 and TRBJ2-3; D uncertain. The CDR3 extends over 13 amino acids. Germline V lookup: CDR1 MNHNS, CDR2 SASEGT. V gave up 5 bases and J gave up 2 bases, with 8 bases separating them. CDR3 in amino acids: CASSRRHTDTQYF. In DNA form, the CDR3 reads TGTGCCAGCAGTAGAAGACACACAGATACGCAGTATTTT.

This clonotype has a handful of counts. The V and J genes are TRBV19 and TRBJ1-6; D might be TRBD1 (6 bases). The CDR3 loop spans 19 amino acids. Germline CDR1 reads LNHDA; CDR2 reads SQIVND (reference sequence). V was clipped by 5 bases and J by 6 bases, with 26 bases between them. CDR3 residues: CASSAAWTAPKGSNSPLHF. The CDR3 DNA reads TGTGCCAGTAGTGCGGCTTGGACAGCCCCCAAGGGAAGTAATTCACCCCTCCACTTT. The full variable domain, with the rest looked up from reference TRBV19 and TRBJ1-6, is DGGITQSPKYLFRKEGQNVTLSCEQNLNHDAMYWYRQDPGQGLRLIYYSQIVNDFQKGDIAEGYSVSREKKESFPLTVTSAQKNPTAFYLCASSAAWTAPKGSNSPLHFGNGTRLTVT.

There are a few counts of this clonotype. The chain couples TRBV7-8 to TRBJ2-2, with D perhaps TRBD1 (6 bases). The CDR3 is 16 residues long. Germline CDR1 is SGHVS and CDR2 is FQNEAQ. Trimming took off 7 bases at V and 4 bases at J, with 19 bases between the two ends. The CDR3 coding sequence is TGTGCCAGCACCGGGACAACCCCGGCGGGCACCGGGGAGCTGTTTTTT. The encoded protein is CASTGTTPAGTGELFF.

This clonotype was seen a handful of times. The CDR3 sequence is CASSFTGNYEQYF. CDR3 in DNA: TGTGCCAGCAGTTTCACAGGGAACTACGAGCAGTACTTC. The V gene is TRBV6-2 or TRBV6-3, the J gene TRBJ2-7; D possibly corresponds to TRBD1 (6 bases). Germline CDR1 reads MNHEY; CDR2 reads SVGEGT. Trimming removed 4 bases from V and 3 bases from J, with 10 bases in between. The CDR3 loop spans 13 amino acids.

This clonotype has at least ten counts. The CDR3 is CASSLAPGMGTEAFF. The DNA for the CDR3 is TGTGCCAGCAGCTTAGCGCCAGGGATGGGCACTGAAGCTTTCTTT. This chain uses TRBV7-6 with TRBJ1-1, with D perhaps matching TRBD1 (5 bases). Germline CDR1 is SGHVS and CDR2 is FNYEAQ. Trimming took off 0 bases at V and 4 bases at J, with 12 bases between the two ends. CDR3 length equals 15 residues.

This clonotype was recorded a few times. V gene TRBV3-1 combines with J gene TRBJ1-1; no firm D call. V was pared by 6 bases and J by 7 bases, with 15 bases between. CDR3 length equals 13 residues. Germline CDR1 LGHDT, CDR2 YNNKEL (reference sequence). Here the CDR3 DNA reads TGTGCCAGCAGAGATCTCAGGAAGATTGAAGCTTTCTTT. Its protein product is CASRDLRKIEAFF.

This clonotype was counted ten times or more. CDR3 loop: CASSPGLAGEIGTYNEQFF. The CDR3 DNA sequence: TGTGCCAGCAGCCCGGGACTAGCGGGAGAGATTGGAACCTACAATGAGCAGTTCTTC. This chain uses TRBV7-2 with TRBJ2-1; 14 nucleotides agree with TRBD2. Losses at the gene ends were 5 bases for V and 2 bases for J; bases not matched to a gene: 11. This CDR3 region has 19 residues. Germline V gene sequence: CDR1 SGHTA, CDR2 FQGNSA.

This clonotype was detected ten times or more. This chain links TRBV7-2 with TRBJ2-1; 7 bases align to TRBD2. This CDR3 spans 13 amino acids. The germline gives CDR1 SGHTA, CDR2 FQGNSA. The CDR3 DNA reads TGTGCATCCGGGCGGGAGTTGGCCAATGAGCAGTTCTTC. Encoded protein: CASGRELANEQFF.

This clonotype was found a few times. CDR3 sequence: CASSGTGETQYF. The CDR3 DNA reads TGTGCCAGCTCGGGGACGGGAGAGACCCAGTACTTC. The V call is TRBV7-9, the J call TRBJ2-5, with D tentatively TRBD1 or TRBD2 (5 bases each). V was cut by 8 bases and J by 4 bases, with 11 bases left in between. Germline V gene lookup returns CDR1 SEHNR and CDR2 FQNEAQ (reference sequence). This CDR3 contains 12 residues.

The genes are TRBV4-2 and TRBJ2-1; TRBD2 matches at 8 bases. This CDR3 is 16 amino acids long. Germline-derived CDR1 and CDR2 are LGHNA and YNFKEQ. Trimming took 0 bases from V and 3 from J; bases not matched to a gene: 4. This chain's CDR3 is CASSQETGGFYNEQFF. CDR3 nucleotide sequence: TGTGCCAGCAGCCAAGAGACGGGGGGGTTCTACAATGAGCAGTTCTTC.

This clonotype was seen more than once but under ten times. This chain connects TRBV20-1 to TRBJ1-1, with D possibly TRBD1 on 5 matching bases. The germline V and J ends were trimmed by 5 bases and 0 bases, with 22 bases remaining between them. In germline, CDR1 is DFQATT, CDR2 SNEGSKA (reference sequence). The CDR3 is 17 residues long. The CDR3 protein is CSAGGGSTTIMNTEAFF. The CDR3 bases are TGCAGTGCTGGGGGGGGGAGCACCACTATTATGAACACTGAAGCTTTCTTT.

The chain combines TRBV3-1 with TRBJ2-4; D perhaps matches TRBD2 (6 bases). V shed 0 bases and J shed 2 bases, with 14 bases lying between them. Germline V CDR1 and CDR2: LGHDT, YNNKEL (reference sequence). The CDR3 runs 17 residues. CDR3 sequence (DNA): TGTGCCAGCAGCCAAGAGCCAGTGGGGGGTCCCAAAAACATTCAGTACTTC. This translates into CASSQEPVGGPKNIQYF.

This clonotype has just a few counts. The rearrangement uses TRBV11-2 and TRBJ1-3, with D uncertain. CDR1 SGHAT and CDR2 FQNNGV come from the germline V gene. This CDR3 spans 14 amino acids. Trimming shortened V by 5 bases and J by 5 bases, and 13 bases separated the two germline ends. The chain's CDR3 is CASSPFSLRNTIYF. The CDR3 DNA sequence: TGTGCCAGCAGCCCCTTTTCCCTTCGAAACACCATATATTTT.

This clonotype was seen only a few times. This chain joins TRBV28 and TRBJ2-5; D is unclear. There are 15 residues in the CDR3. The germline gives CDR1 MDHEN, CDR2 SYDVKM. Trimming left V 2 bases short and J 2 bases short, with 12 bases between. The CDR3 DNA follows: TGTGCCAGCAGTTTACCTCGGACGGAACAAGAGACCCAGTACTTC. Its protein product is CASSLPRTEQETQYF.

This clonotype was counted a few times. This chain joins TRBV25-1 and TRBJ1-6, with D perhaps TRBD1 (5 bases). The V and J ends lost 7 bases and 5 bases respectively, with 9 bases between them. CDR1 and CDR2 (germline): MGHDK, SYGVNS. The CDR3 is 13 residues long. The CDR3 DNA follows: TGTGCCAGCAATCCAGGGAATAATTCACCCCTCCACTTT. Its protein is CASNPGNNSPLHF.